The rows below give T cell receptor beta chains drawn from one sample of a study of OX40 agonist ivuxolimab in advanced cancers. The data were produced by immunoSEQ multiplex PCR, yet TCRdb's version contains in-frame clones alone and is incomplete. This sample has about 80,000 clones, with over 80% found just once. This specimen was CD4+ or CD8+ T cells sorted from blood, taken in a trial of the OX40 agonist ivuxolimab. The receptors were gathered from an adult with an advanced solid tumor such as melanoma, head and neck, liver or kidney cancer. The CDR3 runs from the conserved cysteine through the conserved F or W. Each record gives: CDR3 length, J gene, V gene, D gene, CDR3 protein. A D gene is named only where the DNA matches it firmly.

15	TRBJ1-5	TRBV6-5	NA	CASSPREGSNQPQHF
13	TRBJ1-2	TRBV4-1	NA	CASSQGVNYGYTF
15	TRBJ1-3	TRBV5-1	TRBD1	CASSHGQGFGNTIYF
14	TRBJ1-4	TRBV6-1	NA	CASSESLGHEKLFF
14	TRBJ2-1	TRBV2	NA	CASSVGSTTGEQFF
14	TRBJ2-5	TRBV5-1	NA	CASSLASVGETQYF
16	TRBJ2-1	TRBV5-1	TRBD2	CATSTGASGRGDEQFF
15	TRBJ1-5	TRBV6-1	NA	CASSEGSANNQPQHF
17	TRBJ1-3	TRBV4-3	NA	CASSQEAVRGSGNTIYF
12	TRBJ2-5	TRBV18	NA	CASSPSWETQYF
12	TRBJ2-2	TRBV6-5	NA	CASREGYRELFF
15	TRBJ2-1	TRBV4-3	NA	CASSQARDLYNEQFF
18	TRBJ1-3	TRBV4-3	NA	CASSQALGGLLSGNTIYF
20	TRBJ2-5	TRBV4-1	TRBD2	CASSQDWRGGVAGQKETQYF
16	TRBJ2-2	TRBV2	NA	CASSWSLTPNTGELFF
14	TRBJ2-7	TRBV9	TRBD1	CASSGRQGYDEQYF
17	TRBJ2-2	TRBV7-2	TRBD2	CASSFLSGTTNTGELFF
12	TRBJ1-3	TRBV6-1	NA	CASSERWVPIYF
13	TRBJ1-5	TRBV10-2	NA	CASSPQENQPQHF
14	TRBJ1-3	TRBV7-2	NA	CASSLAGGGNTIYF
11	TRBJ1-1	TRBV20-1	NA	CSAAPLTEAFF
14	TRBJ2-7	TRBV6-5	TRBD1	CASSYGDRVHEQYF
14	TRBJ2-5	TRBV9	TRBD1	CASSATGGFGTQYF
19	TRBJ2-5	TRBV7-9	NA	CASSPTPSFPGLRKETQYF
14	TRBJ2-1	TRBV7-8	NA	CASSLRPAYNEQFF
14	TRBJ1-2	TRBV10-2	NA	CASSDFSGNYGYTF
16	TRBJ1-4	TRBV19	NA	CASSKTGSATNEKLFF
14	TRBJ2-2	TRBV29-1	NA	CSVDSGASTGELFF
16	TRBJ2-2	TRBV18	NA	CASSPVWQGNTGELFF
15	TRBJ2-6	TRBV28	NA	CASSFSGDGANVLTF
15	TRBJ1-2	TRBV5-1	TRBD1	CATPSGAGGEFGYTF
14	TRBJ2-7	TRBV6-5	NA	CASLGGAPSYEQYF
14	TRBJ2-1	TRBV2	TRBD2	CASKRAGGDNEQFF
17	TRBJ2-7	TRBV27	NA	CASSLSFPSASSYEQYF
16	TRBJ2-3	TRBV5-1	TRBD2	CASSQGTSSSTDTQYF
14	TRBJ1-1	TRBV5-8	NA	CASSFRGGNTEAFF
17	TRBJ2-3	TRBV5-1	TRBD2	CASRGTSGGSSTDTQYF